This T cell receptor (beta chain) was found in a study of metastatic and nonmetastatic thyroid tumors. The wider study: Repertoire data that came from the blood and tumor or nodule tissue of malignant and benign thyroid patients were compared. Regarding the study as a whole: The study reportedly found significantly higher TCR beta diversity in malignant thyroid tumors than benign nodules, in blood and tumor.

This clone was seen many times. Antigen unknown. Authors' analysis steps: Building a distant-metastasis classifier for papillary thyroid cancer drew on CDR3 differences across clinicopathological groups. TCRdb redid the clone calls on the PCR reads using MiXCR. TCRdb, not the authors, supplied the V and J calls. The top ten clones hold about 10% of a sample with approximately 41,000 clones, approximately 28% of them seen once. The CDR3 has 16 amino acids. The germline CDR1 and CDR2 sequences are GTSNPN and SVGIG (reference sequence). The V end lost 0 bases, the J end lost 3 bases, and 17 bases lay between the germline ends. The entire patient cohort was treatment-naive prior to thyroid surgery.

The clonotype originates from a male donor with papillary thyroid cancer or a benign thyroid nodule (not recorded which). Some clones in this sample may be carry-over from other donors' samples. The sample taken for sequencing was blood. This chain joins TRBV30 and TRBJ1-2; no definite D call. The CDR3 reads CAWSVIGYFGDYGYTF. CDR3 DNA: TGTGCCTGGAGTGTAATAGGATACTTTGGGGACTATGGCTACACCTTC. The full variable domain, its missing parts supplied by reference TRBV30 and TRBJ1-2, is SQTIHQWPATLVQPVGSPLSLECTVEGTSNPNLYWYRQAAGRGLQLLFYSVGIGQISSEVPQNLSASRPQDRQFILSSKKLLLSDSGFYLCAWSVIGYFGDYGYTFGSGTRLTVV.